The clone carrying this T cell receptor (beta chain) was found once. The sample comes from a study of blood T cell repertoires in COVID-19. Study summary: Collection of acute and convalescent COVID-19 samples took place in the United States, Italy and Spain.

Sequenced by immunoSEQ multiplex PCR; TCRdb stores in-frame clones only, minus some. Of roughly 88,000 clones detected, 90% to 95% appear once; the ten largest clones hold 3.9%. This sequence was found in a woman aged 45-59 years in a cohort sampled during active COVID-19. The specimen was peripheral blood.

In DNA, the CDR3 is TGTGCCAGCAGTTTACTCCCGGTGGCAGGGTGGACGAACACCGGGGAGCTGTTTTTT. Protein: CASSLLPVAGWTNTGELFF. The V call is TRBV28, the J call TRBJ2-2; D perhaps matches TRBD1 (5 bases). Germline CDR1 reads MDHEN; CDR2 reads SYDVKM. Trimming took off 2 bases at V and 0 bases at J, with 19 bases between the two ends. The CDR3 has 19 residues.